The present entry profiles one TCR beta chain with its context. This sample was included in a study of T cell changes during pregnancy in multiple sclerosis. The data were produced by immunoSEQ multiplex PCR, yet TCRdb's version contains in-frame clones alone and is incomplete. The repertoire includes about 60,000 clones, 91% of them detected once, and roughly 0.76% sits in the top ten. The CDR3 consists of 13 residues. With 0 bases removed from V and 6 bases from J, the gap between germline ends came to 6 bases. Germline values: CDR1 SGHNT, CDR2 YYREEE (reference sequence). The chain joins TRBV5-4 to TRBJ2-2, with D uncertain. The receptor comes from a female donor with multiple sclerosis, enrolled in a pregnancy study. Sequences were derived from CD4+ T cells from peripheral blood mononuclear cells, sampled in the first trimester of pregnancy. The CDR3 DNA follows: TGTGCCAGCAGCTTGGAGCCCCCCGGGGAGCTGTTTTTT. Residues: CASSLEPPGELFF. The variable domain in full, with the rest retrieved from reference TRBV5-4 and TRBJ2-2, is ETGVTQSPTHLIKTRGQQVTLRCSSQSGHNTVSWYQQALGQGPQFIFQYYREEENGRGNFPPRFSGLQFPNYSSELNVNALELDDSALYLCASSLEPPGELFFGEGSRLTVL.